This is a list of T cell receptor beta chains from one sample in a study of regulatory T cells in long-lasting Graves disease. In TCRdb, the multiplex PCR reads were re-called with MiXCR into one record per CDR3 protein. This table has roughly 610,000 distinct CDR3 sequences, roughly 15% appearing once. The same data also contributed to another study, on T cells in Graves' hyperthyroidism and ophthalmopathy.

The sequences come from peripheral blood mononuclear cells (PBMCs), collected at new diagnosis, from a patient treated with antithyroid drugs. The receptors come from a woman in her 30s with Graves disease. CDR3s include the opening cysteine and the closing phenylalanine or tryptophan. Fields, in order: V gene, D gene, J gene, clone size, CDR3 DNA, CDR3 protein. The D gene is left open where the match is weak. Expanded clones are given a class, and other clones once, few, many or no size at all.

TRBV28	TRBD2	TRBJ2-1	.	TGTGCCAGCAGTGGGCTAGCGGGAGGCGGCTCCTACAATGGGCAGTTCTTC	CASSGLAGGGSYNGQFF
TRBV27	.	TRBJ2-7	.	TGTGCCAGCAGTATGAATAGCGGCAGGAGAACCTACGAGCAGTACTTC	CASSMNSGRRTYEQYF
TRBV28	.	TRBJ2-1	many	TGTGCCAGCAGTCGCCCGAGTAGCACCCCAACCAACAATGAGCAGTTCTTC	CASSRPSSTPTNNEQFF
TRBV29-1	.	TRBJ2-2	few	TGCAGCGTAACAGGGTCATTTGGTATCGGGGAGCTGTTTTTT	CSVTGSFGIGELFF
TRBV11-2	TRBD1	TRBJ1-2	.	TGTGCCAGCAGCTGGATCCGCCGGGACAGGGGCCAATCTAAAGACTATGACTACACCTTC	CASSWIRRDRGQSKDYDYTF
TRBV10-2	TRBD1	TRBJ2-1	few	TGCGCCAGCGCCCGGGACAGGGAGGGTAATGAGCAGTTCTTC	CASARDREGNEQFF
TRBV6-1	.	TRBJ1-5	many	TGTGCCAGCAGTGAGTTGAATAGCAATCAGCCCCAGCATTTT	CASSELNSNQPQHF
TRBV4-1	TRBD1	TRBJ2-5	.	TGCGCCAGCAGCCAAGAGAGGATCAGGGGGCAAGAGACCCAGTACTTC	CASSQERIRGQETQYF
TRBV19	.	TRBJ2-1	few	TGTGCCAGTATCTCGGGACTCAACGGAGGTGAGCAGTTCTTC	CASISGLNGGEQFF
TRBV6-4	.	TRBJ1-4	few	TGTGCCAGGTGTCAAGATGAAAAACTGTTTTTT	CARCQDEKLFF
TRBV12-3/TRBV12-4	TRBD1	TRBJ1-5	many	TGTGCCAGCAGTTTCATAGTCAGGGTAGACACGGGACAGGGCCTATTCAATCAGCCCCAGCATTTT	CASSFIVRVDTGQGLFNQPQHF
TRBV12-3/TRBV12-4	.	TRBJ2-7	many	TGTGCCAGCAGTTTAGACACCGAGCAGTACTTC	CASSLDTEQYF
TRBV20-1	TRBD2	TRBJ2-7	.	TGCAGTGCCGAGAATCTAGCGGGGATTTCCTACGAGCAGTACTTC	CSAENLAGISYEQYF
TRBV6-5	.	TRBJ1-2	many	TGTGCCAGCAGTTCCAACAGGGCCCCCTATGGCTACACCTTC	CASSSNRAPYGYTF
TRBV28	.	TRBJ1-5	.	TGTGCCAGCAGTTTCGGGGGGGCCCAGCATTTT	CASSFGGAQHF
TRBV20-1	.	TRBJ1-6	few	TGCAGTGCCAAGACCCACAGGGCAGTTCCCTATAATTCACCCCTCCACTTT	CSAKTHRAVPYNSPLHF
TRBV24-1	.	TRBJ2-1	.	TGTGCCACCAGTGACCCCGGCAGGGGTTATGGGGTTGAGCAGTTCTTC	CATSDPGRGYGVEQFF
TRBV4-2	.	TRBJ2-2	.	TGTGCCAGCACGATGACAGAGAACACCGGGGAGCTGTTTTTT	CASTMTENTGELFF
TRBV18	TRBD2	TRBJ2-3	.	TGTGCCAGCACCCCTAGCGGGAGTGTGGTAGATACGCAGTATTTT	CASTPSGSVVDTQYF
TRBV6-1	.	TRBJ2-5	few	TGTGCCAGCAGTGAACCCATCGCGTACCAAGAGACCCAGTACTTC	CASSEPIAYQETQYF
TRBV6-1	.	TRBJ2-7	few	TGTGCCAGCAGGGGCCCGGGGGTACCCTCGTACGAGCAGTACTTC	CASRGPGVPSYEQYF
TRBV2	TRBD1	TRBJ2-1	many	TGTGCCAGCAGTCTACTAGGACAGGGGTCCTACAATGAGCAGTTCTTC	CASSLLGQGSYNEQFF
TRBV7-2	TRBD1	TRBJ2-1	many	TGTGCCAGCAGCCGGGACAGGCCTACCTACAATGAGCAGTTCTTC	CASSRDRPTYNEQFF
TRBV28	.	TRBJ1-5	many	TGTGCCAGCAGTTCAGGGGCCTGGCCCCAGCATTTT	CASSSGAWPQHF
TRBV9	.	TRBJ1-6	.	TGTGCCAGCAGCTCACAGGAGGGACCCCTCCACTTT	CASSSQEGPLHF
TRBV14	TRBD2	TRBJ2-7	.	TGTGCCAGCAGCCCTTTAGCGGGAAGCTACGAGCAGTACTTC	CASSPLAGSYEQYF
TRBV10-3	.	TRBJ2-5	many	TGTGCCATCAGTGACACTGGAAAGGAAGAGACCCAGTACTTC	CAISDTGKEETQYF
TRBV24-1	.	TRBJ1-1	many	TGTGCCACCAGTGATTCGGCAGGCGGCACTGAAGCTTTCTTT	CATSDSAGGTEAFF
TRBV20-1	TRBD1	TRBJ2-7	.	TGCAGTGCTGGAGGGACAGGGTTCTACGAGCAGTACTTC	CSAGGTGFYEQYF
TRBV27	TRBD1	TRBJ2-2	many	TGTGCCAGCAGTTTACCTGGACAGGGCCCGACCGGGGAGCTGTTTTTT	CASSLPGQGPTGELFF
TRBV9	.	TRBJ2-7	few	TGTGCCAGCAGCGGGGGCCCCCAGTCTGGTGAGCAGTACTTC	CASSGGPQSGEQYF
TRBV12-3/TRBV12-4	.	TRBJ1-6	many	TGTGCCAGCAGTACTAGCCAGGGTTATTCACCCCTCCACTTT	CASSTSQGYSPLHF
TRBV3-1	TRBD2	TRBJ2-5	.	TGTGCCAGCAGCCATGTAGCGGGAGATAAGACCCAGTACTTC	CASSHVAGDKTQYF
TRBV27	TRBD2	TRBJ2-3	few	TGTGCCAGCAGTTGGGCTAGCGGGATAACAGATACGCAGTATTTT	CASSWASGITDTQYF
TRBV5-5	.	TRBJ2-6	few	TGTGCCAGCAGCATGGAGTTCTCTGGGGCCAACGTCCTGACTTTC	CASSMEFSGANVLTF
TRBV5-5	.	TRBJ1-4	many	TGTGCCAGCAGCTGGGAAATCGGCTACGGTGAAAAACTGTTTTTT	CASSWEIGYGEKLFF
TRBV19	.	TRBJ1-2	.	TGTGCCAGTAGTACCTCACGCACGGCTAACTATGGCTACACCTTC	CASSTSRTANYGYTF
TRBV2	.	TRBJ2-2	many	TGTGCCGTGCAGGGGAAATACACCGGGGAGCTGTTTTTT	CAVQGKYTGELFF
TRBV5-1	.	TRBJ2-5	.	TGCGCCAGCAGCTTGGAAGAAGCCGTCAAGACCCAGTACTTC	CASSLEEAVKTQYF
TRBV5-6	.	TRBJ2-3	.	TGTGCCAGCCGACTTACAGATACGCAGTATTTT	CASRLTDTQYF
TRBV18	.	TRBJ1-3	.	TGTGCCAGCTCACCGGACGGACCAAACTCTGGAAACACCATATATTTT	CASSPDGPNSGNTIYF
TRBV5-1	.	TRBJ2-5	few	TGCGCCAGCAGCCCGGGTGCGGCTCCGGAGACCCAGTACTTC	CASSPGAAPETQYF
TRBV7-8	.	TRBJ1-3	many	TGTGCCAGCAGCTATGGGGGGGTGGAAGGAAACACCATATATTTT	CASSYGGVEGNTIYF
TRBV2	TRBD1	TRBJ1-2	many	TGTGCCAGCAGTGAAAGGGGGGACAGGCCTGCTACTCACTATGGCTACACCTTC	CASSERGDRPATHYGYTF
TRBV5-1	.	TRBJ2-7	many	TGCGCCAGCAGCCCTTCCCAGGGGACCTCCTACGAGCAGTACTTC	CASSPSQGTSYEQYF
TRBV10-3	.	TRBJ1-2	.	TGTGCCATCAGTGTCGACGGATTCTATGGCTACACCTTC	CAISVDGFYGYTF
TRBV6-2/TRBV6-3	TRBD2	TRBJ2-5	.	TGTGCCAGCAGTCGAAAACTAGCGGGAGGGATGCAAGAGACCCAGTACTTC	CASSRKLAGGMQETQYF
TRBV6-1	.	TRBJ2-7	.	TGTGCCAGCTACAGGCAGGGGTACGAGCAGTACTTC	CASYRQGYEQYF
TRBV28	.	TRBJ2-1	many	TGTGCCAGCAGTACTCGGAGGAGCGATGAGCAGTTCTTC	CASSTRRSDEQFF
TRBV20-1	.	TRBJ1-3	.	TGCAGTGCTATTACCGACCTTGGAAACACCATATATTTT	CSAITDLGNTIYF
TRBV28	.	TRBJ1-1	many	TGTGCCAGCAGAGTAATCCCTATGGGTGATGAAGCTTTCTTT	CASRVIPMGDEAFF
TRBV2	.	TRBJ1-5	many	TGTGCCAGCAGTGAAATGACAAGCAATCAGCCCCAGCATTTT	CASSEMTSNQPQHF
TRBV12-3/TRBV12-4	.	TRBJ1-5	many	TGTGCCAGCAGCTTCTCCTTCGGGGGCGTCAGCAATCAGCCCCAGCATTTT	CASSFSFGGVSNQPQHF
TRBV20-1	TRBD2	TRBJ2-1	few	TGCAGTGCTCAAGGACTAGCGGGAGTGAGGTGGGGTGATGAGCAGTTCTTC	CSAQGLAGVRWGDEQFF
TRBV12-3/TRBV12-4	TRBD2	TRBJ2-3	few	TGTGCCAGCAGTCCCGGGGTAGCGGGGAGGAGCACAGATACGCAGTATTTT	CASSPGVAGRSTDTQYF
TRBV19	.	TRBJ2-7	.	TGTGCCAGTAGTACCATTCTCGGAAATCACTACGAGCAGTACTTC	CASSTILGNHYEQYF
TRBV18	.	TRBJ2-3	few	TGTGCCAGCTCACCGAGCCTCGCGAGCACAGATACGCAGTATTTT	CASSPSLASTDTQYF